The 23 T cell receptor beta chains presented below share a single source sample, sequenced in a study of blood T cell repertoires in COVID-19. Libraries were prepared by immunoSEQ multiplex PCR; TCRdb keeps only in-frame clonotypes and omits some of them. Of 270,000 or so clones listed, around 86% were seen once; the top ten hold just under 3%. Sequenced input: peripheral blood. The receptors here all came from a woman in her sixties or seventies with active or convalescent COVID-19.

The CDR3 nucleotides are TGTGCCAGCAGCTTAATACAGAATGATATCTATGGCTACACCTTC. This codes for CASSLIQNDIYGYTF. The V call is TRBV13, the J call TRBJ1-2; no definite D call. The CDR3 extends over 15 amino acids. Germline CDR1 reads PRHDT; CDR2 reads FYEKMQ (reference sequence). Trimming took off 2 bases at V and 4 bases at J, with 14 bases between the two ends.

J is TRBJ1-5 and V is TRBV19; 8 bases agree with TRBD1. V was pared by 2 bases and J by 2 bases, with 5 bases of the junction left unmatched. Germline lookup yields CDR1 LNHDA and CDR2 SQIVND (reference sequence). CDR3 length: 16 residues. The CDR3 reads CASSISTGQGNQPQHF. The CDR3 coding sequence is TGTGCCAGTAGTATATCGACGGGACAGGGCAATCAGCCCCAGCATTTT.

The CDR3 here is CASSLSAGSTYNEQFF. The CDR3 DNA sequence: TGTGCCAGCAGCTTATCGGCGGGAAGTACGTACAATGAGCAGTTCTTC. The V gene is TRBV7-9, the J gene TRBJ2-1, with D tentatively TRBD2 (6 bases). Trimming pared 2 bases from V and 4 bases from J, leaving 15 bases between. CDR3 length: 16 residues. Germline V gene lookup returns CDR1 SEHNR and CDR2 FQNEAQ (reference sequence). The full variable domain, completed using reference TRBV7-9 and TRBJ2-1, is DTGVSQNPRHKITKRGQNVTFRCDPISEHNRLYWYRQTLGQGPEFLTYFQNEAQLEKSRLLSDRFSAERPKGSFSTLEIQRTEQGDSAMYLCASSLSAGSTYNEQFFGPGTRLTVL.

The CDR3 coding sequence is TGTGCCAGCAGCCTCGGACAGCTCCCAGCAACTAATGAAAAACTGTTTTTT. This gives the protein CASSLGQLPATNEKLFF. V is TRBV27 and J is TRBJ1-4; weak D call: TRBD1 (6 bases). V dropped 6 bases and J dropped 0 bases, with 17 bases sitting between them. The V gene's germline CDR1 is MNHEY and CDR2 SMNVEV (reference sequence). CDR3 length: 17 residues.

The chain has TRBV6-5 and TRBJ2-7; D may be TRBD1 (6 bases). CDR1 is MNHEY, CDR2 SVGAGI, per germline. This CDR3 contains 15 residues. Trimming left V 0 bases short and J 0 bases short, with 9 bases between. The CDR3 DNA reads TGTGCCAGCAGTTACTCAACAGGGAGCTCCTACGAGCAGTACTTC. Its protein product is CASSYSTGSSYEQYF.

The rearrangement joins TRBV7-7 to TRBJ2-2; D may be TRBD1 (6 bases). Germline values: CDR1 SSHAT, CDR2 FNYEAQ (reference sequence). Trimming took 5 bases from V and 8 from J, leaving 18 bases between them. The CDR3 is 15 amino acids. The CDR3 DNA is TGTGCCAGCAGCCCCCTAACAGGGCCTGGGGGGGAGCTGTTTTTT. It translates to CASSPLTGPGGELFF.

This clone occurred a few times. The chain employs TRBV15 and TRBJ2-2, with TRBD1 matching over 7 bases. Germline loops: CDR1 LNHNV, CDR2 YYDKDF (reference sequence). This CDR3 region has 16 residues. V lost 0 bases and J lost 6; bases outside the gene matches: 7. In DNA form, the CDR3 reads TGTGCCACCAGCAGAGATAAGGGGGCGTTGGCCGGGGAGCTGTTTTTT. Residues: CATSRDKGALAGELFF.

The chain is built from TRBV27 and TRBJ2-5; 9 bases map to TRBD2. The CDR3 spans 16 residues. Looked up from germline, CDR1 is MNHEY and CDR2 is SMNVEV (reference sequence). V was pared by 8 bases and J by 5 bases, with 15 bases of the junction left unmatched. CDR3 bases: TGTGCCAGCGCACCCACCCCGCGGGGGGGACGGGAGACCCAGTACTTC. As protein: CASAPTPRGGRETQYF.

This clone was picked up many times. The chain recombines TRBV11-2 with TRBJ1-1; 7 bases are shared with TRBD1. This CDR3 spans 17 amino acids. The germline gives CDR1 SGHAT, CDR2 FQNNGV. Germline trimming cut 2 bases from V and 0 bases from J; bases unmatched to any gene: 9. The CDR3 loop is CASSLSSLTGMNTEAFF. The CDR3 coding sequence is TGTGCCAGCAGCTTAAGTAGTTTGACAGGGATGAACACTGAAGCTTTCTTT.

The gene calls are TRBV29-1 and TRBJ2-5; 12 bases map to TRBD2. The V and J ends lost 3 bases and 5 bases, in that order; junction bases with no gene match: 7. Germline V gene data show CDR1 as SQVTM and CDR2 as ANQGSEA. The CDR3 sequence is 15 residues long. The DNA of the CDR3 is TGCAGCGTTGATACTAGCGGGGGGAGCACGGAGACCCAGTACTTC. This encodes CSVDTSGGSTETQYF.

The rearrangement uses TRBV2 and TRBJ1-2; the match to TRBD1 covers 7 bases. The CDR3 spans 14 residues. Germline values: CDR1 SNHLY, CDR2 FYNNEI. Unmatched junction bases numbered 7, after V lost 2 bases and J lost 7 bases. CDR3 region: CASSERGTVVGYTF. The CDR3 nucleotides read TGTGCCAGCAGTGAAAGGGGGACAGTTGTTGGCTACACCTTC.

This rearrangement joins TRBV9 to TRBJ2-1, with D possibly matching TRBD1 (5 bases). CDR1 SGDLS and CDR2 YYNGEE come from the germline V gene. This CDR3 region has 14 residues. V lost 2 bases, J lost 2 bases, and 8 bases lay in between. The CDR3 region is CASSVSTAYNEQFF. The CDR3 nucleotides are TGTGCCAGCAGCGTGTCGACAGCCTACAATGAGCAGTTCTTC.

J is TRBJ2-5 and V is TRBV5-5; TRBD2 agrees at 9 bases. Germline-derived CDR1 and CDR2 are SGHKS and YYEKEE (reference sequence). V was pared by 4 bases and J by 4 bases, with 14 bases of the junction left unmatched. The CDR3 loop spans 17 amino acids. The CDR3 sequence: CASSPPGLAGGLETQYF. The DNA for the CDR3 is TGTGCCAGCAGCCCCCCCGGGCTGGCGGGGGGGTTAGAGACCCAGTACTTC.

This clone has just one count. J is TRBJ2-3 and V is TRBV7-3; 10 nucleotides align to TRBD1. Looked up from germline, CDR1 is SGHTA and CDR2 is FQGTGA. The CDR3 runs to 15 residues. J gave up 3 bases and V 3 bases, and 3 bases lay outside the gene matches. CDR3 sequence (DNA): TGTGCCAGCAGCTTGGGGACAGGGGTAACAGATACGCAGTATTTT. Translated, it gives CASSLGTGVTDTQYF.

The J gene is TRBJ2-6, the V gene TRBV2; 7 nucleotides match TRBD2. V shed 5 bases, J shed 0 bases, and the junction held 4 bases outside the gene matches. Per germline, CDR1 SNHLY and CDR2 FYNNEI. The CDR3 consists of 16 residues. The CDR3: CASSREASSGANVLTF. The CDR3 bases are TGTGCCAGCAGTCGGGAGGCGAGCTCTGGGGCCAACGTCCTGACTTTC.

Comments on this clone: Other DNA sequences of this sample code for an identical CDR3. The V and J genes are TRBV20-1 and TRBJ2-5, with a tentative D call TRBD2 (5 bases). V gave up 4 bases and J gave up 5 bases, with 8 bases separating them. The CDR3 sequence is 11 residues long. Germline CDR1 is DFQATT and CDR2 is SNEGSKA (reference sequence). The chain's CDR3 is CSAISGETQYF. For the CDR3, the DNA is TGCAGTGCTATAAGCGGCGAGACCCAGTACTTC.

This chain uses TRBV7-9 with TRBJ2-3; no reliable D call. CDR1 and CDR2 (germline): SEHNR, FQNEAQ (reference sequence). This CDR3 is built from 12 residues. Trimming left V 5 bases short and J 2 bases short, with 5 bases between. The DNA of the CDR3 is TGTGCCAGCAGCGGAGACACAGATACGCAGTATTTT. Protein sequence: CASSGDTDTQYF.

The gene calls are TRBV5-4 and TRBJ2-1; 7 bases are shared with TRBD2. CDR1 and CDR2 (germline): SGHNT, YYREEE (reference sequence). The V and J ends lost 0 bases and 4 bases, in that order; junction bases with no gene match: 4. The CDR3 length is 15 residues. The CDR3 DNA sequence: TGTGCCAGCAGCTTGGGTCGGACTAGTTACAATGAGCAGTTCTTC. This codes for CASSLGRTSYNEQFF.

The gene calls are TRBV11-2 and TRBJ1-3; 7 bases line up with TRBD1. This CDR3 region has 16 residues. Germline CDR1 and CDR2: SGHAT and FQNNGV. The ends lost 1 base at V and 2 bases at J; junction bases unmatched: 5. CDR3 sequence: CASSLGTGAPGNTIYF. CDR3 DNA: TGTGCCAGCAGCTTAGGAACAGGGGCCCCTGGAAACACCATATATTTT.

The chain is built from TRBV4-2 and TRBJ2-4; 8 positions match TRBD2. The germline V gene has CDR1 LGHNA and CDR2 YNFKEQ. Trimming took 1 base from V and 0 from J; bases not matched to a gene: 20. This CDR3 has 22 residues. The chain's CDR3 is CASSQGWGSGGWDFLAKNIQYF. CDR3 in DNA: TGTGCCAGCAGCCAAGGGTGGGGGAGCGGGGGATGGGATTTTTTAGCCAAAAACATTCAGTACTTC.

This rearrangement joins TRBV27 to TRBJ1-4, with D unresolved. CDR1 MNHEY and CDR2 SMNVEV come from the germline V gene (reference sequence). V was pared by 6 bases and J by 7 bases, with 15 bases between. This CDR3 contains 14 residues. The CDR3 region is CASRTHRPREKLFF. CDR3 coding DNA: TGTGCCAGCAGGACACATCGGCCCCGTGAAAAACTGTTTTTT.

This chain joins TRBV28 and TRBJ1-2; unclear D gene. This CDR3 contains 13 residues. CDR1 is MDHEN and CDR2 is SYDVKM in the germline V gene. V was shortened by 5 bases and J by 6 bases, with 13 bases between the two germline ends. CDR3: CASSKDRLDGYTF. In DNA form, the CDR3 reads TGTGCCAGCAGTAAAGACCGGCTAGATGGCTACACCTTC.

This sequence joins TRBV4-1 and TRBJ2-7, with 11 bases aligning to TRBD2. The germline gives CDR1 MGHRA, CDR2 YSYEKL. There are 15 residues in the CDR3. Germline trimming cut 0 bases from V and 6 bases from J; bases unmatched to any gene: 4. The CDR3 region has the DNA TGCGCCAGCAGCCAAGATCCTAGCGGGGGGCTCGAGCAGTACTTC. This encodes CASSQDPSGGLEQYF.